One and the same sample provided the 4 T cell receptor beta chains below, sequenced in a study of shared clonotypes between healthy human individuals. The data were produced by immunoSEQ multiplex PCR, yet TCRdb's version contains in-frame clones alone and is incomplete. The table records some 2,000,000 clones, 90% to 96% of them present only once. Sequences were obtained from naive CD4+ T cells sorted from blood. Documented subset: CD45RA+ positively selected. These receptors were obtained from a man between 18 and 29 years old in good health.

This chain links TRBV6-5 with TRBJ2-4; no firm D call. The CDR3 is 10 amino acids. Trimming pared 9 bases from V and 8 bases from J, leaving 8 bases between. CDR1 is MNHEY and CDR2 is SVGAGI in the germline V gene. CDR3 protein: CARLQHIQYF. The CDR3 DNA reads TGTGCCAGATTACAGCACATTCAGTACTTC.

The CDR3 bases are TGTGCCAGTAGTGTAACAGGGACTAATGAAAAACTGTTTTTT. It specifies CASSVTGTNEKLFF. The chain couples TRBV19 to TRBJ1-4; maybe TRBD1 (6 bases). Trimming removed 5 bases at V and 2 bases at J, with 9 bases between. The CDR3 has 14 residues. Germline CDR1 LNHDA, CDR2 SQIVND (reference sequence).

V gene TRBV7-2 combines with J gene TRBJ2-1, with D perhaps matching TRBD1 (6 bases). Germline CDR1 reads SGHTA; CDR2 reads FQGNSA. The V gene lost 4 bases and the J gene lost 6 bases, with 10 bases spanning the gap. The CDR3 is made up of 13 amino acids. CDR3 nucleotides: TGTGCCAGCAGCTCAGGGGTCCCCAATGAGCAGTTCTTC. This codes for CASSSGVPNEQFF.

This sequence joins TRBV5-1 and TRBJ1-6, with D perhaps matching TRBD1 (6 bases). The CDR3 extends over 16 amino acids. CDR1 and CDR2 from the germline V gene are SGHRS and YFSETQ. The V end was cut by 5 bases, the J end by 10 bases, with 22 bases between. CDR3 sequence: CASRENRALVDSPLHF. DNA for the CDR3: TGCGCCAGCAGAGAAAACAGGGCTTTAGTGGACTCACCCCTCCACTTT.